The 17 T cell receptor beta chains below all came from one sample that was sequenced in a study of long-term antiretroviral therapy in people with HIV. At the survey level, the v3.0 immunoSEQ assay was run. The assay was immunoSEQ multiplex PCR, and TCRdb's table has in-frame clones only and misses some. The profile shows 20,000 to 25,000 clones, around three quarters of them singletons. The sample was unsorted PBMCs, taken 1.2 years after starting antiretroviral therapy. The source is a woman between 35 and 50 years old with HIV.

The J gene is TRBJ1-2, the V gene TRBV4-1; D not resolved. The V gene's germline CDR1 is MGHRA and CDR2 YSYEKL. The CDR3 runs 17 residues. With 0 bases removed from V and 2 bases from J, the gap between germline ends came to 16 bases. In DNA form, the CDR3 reads TGCGCCAGCAGCCAAGATCTCTTTGGGTTAGGAAACTATGGCTACACCTTC. Its protein product is CASSQDLFGLGNYGYTF.

The genes are TRBV4-2 and TRBJ2-1; 9 nucleotides agree with TRBD2. V dropped 4 bases and J dropped 3; count of bases not matched to a gene: 4. This CDR3 is 15 amino acids long. Germline lookup yields CDR1 LGHNA and CDR2 YNFKEQ. Here the CDR3 reads CASSRGGGDYNEQFF. In nucleotides, the CDR3 is TGTGCCAGCAGCCGGGGCGGGGGGGACTACAATGAGCAGTTCTTC.

The chain has TRBV9 and TRBJ2-5; TRBD2 agrees at 11 bases. From germline, CDR1 is SGDLS and CDR2 YYNGEE. Unmatched junction bases numbered 5, after V lost 0 bases and J lost 4 bases. This CDR3 is built from 16 residues. CDR3 in amino acids: CASSVEGSGGGETQYF. CDR3 coding DNA: TGTGCCAGCAGCGTAGAGGGTAGCGGGGGGGGAGAGACCCAGTACTTC. The variable domain in full, completed from reference TRBV9 and TRBJ2-5, reads DSGVTQTPKHLITATGQRVTLRCSPRSGDLSVYWYQQSLDQGLQFLIQYYNGEERAKGNILERFSAQQFPDLHSELNLSSLELGDSALYFCASSVEGSGGGETQYFGPGTRLLVL.

CDR3 sequence reads: CASSRTANYGYTF. In nucleotides, the CDR3 is TGTGCCAGCAGCCGGACAGCGAACTATGGCTACACCTTC. The chain uses TRBV7-2 and TRBJ1-2; D possibly corresponds to TRBD1 (6 bases). Trimming left V 5 bases short and J 2 bases short, with 9 bases between. CDR1 SGHTA and CDR2 FQGNSA come from the germline V gene. CDR3 length equals 13 residues.

The rearrangement joins TRBV15 to TRBJ1-1, with TRBD1 matching 7 bases. The germline V gene has CDR1 LNHNV and CDR2 YYDKDF (reference sequence). The CDR3 totals 15 residues. V gave up 0 bases and J gave up 5 bases; unmatched junction bases: 6. This CDR3 is CATSRDRGRGTEAFF. The CDR3 bases are TGTGCCACCAGCAGAGACAGGGGGAGGGGGACTGAAGCTTTCTTT.

This chain links TRBV7-9 with TRBJ2-1; TRBD1 or TRBD2 may be the D gene (5 bases each). The CDR3 is made up of 12 amino acids. The V and J ends lost 6 bases and 15 bases respectively, with 18 bases between them. The germline V gene encodes CDR1 SEHNR and CDR2 FQNEAQ (reference sequence). This chain's CDR3 is CASSPGTLSGFF. In nucleotides, the CDR3 is TGTGCCAGCAGTCCCGGGACCCTCTCGGGGTTCTTC.

The chain employs TRBV4-2 and TRBJ1-6; the D gene is possibly TRBD1 (6 bases). This CDR3 has 15 amino acids. The ends were cut back, 0 bases at V and 6 bases at J, with 9 bases in the middle. CDR1 is LGHNA, CDR2 YNFKEQ, per germline. This chain's CDR3 is CASSQEPQGNSPLHF. The CDR3 DNA reads TGTGCCAGCAGCCAAGAGCCACAGGGTAATTCACCCCTCCACTTT.

The chain carries TRBV29-1 and TRBJ2-7; tentative D call: TRBD2 (6 bases). The germline CDR1 and CDR2 sequences are SQVTM and ANQGSEA. Trimming shortened V by 0 bases and J by 6 bases, and 9 bases separated the two germline ends. The CDR3 loop spans 12 amino acids. The CDR3 DNA sequence: TGCAGCGTTGAAGATTGGAGGGGCGAGCAGTACTTC. Its translation is CSVEDWRGEQYF.

This chain joins TRBV29-1 and TRBJ2-3, with 7 positions matching TRBD1. The J segment lost 3 bases and the V segment lost 4 bases, leaving 4 bases of the junction unmatched. The germline V gene encodes CDR1 SQVTM and CDR2 ANQGSEA. The CDR3 runs 13 residues. Here the CDR3 DNA reads TGCAGCGTTGTGACAGGGTTGACAGATACGCAGTATTTT. Translated: CSVVTGLTDTQYF.

This clone was seen only a few times. The chain recombines TRBV27 with TRBJ2-1; 8 nucleotides agree with TRBD2. Germline V gives CDR1 MNHEY, CDR2 SMNVEV (reference sequence). Trimming removed 3 bases from V and 4 bases from J; junction bases left unmatched: 8. CDR3 size: 16 residues. In DNA form, the CDR3 reads TGTGCCAGCAGTTTTGTCGCGGGAGGAGTTTACAATGAGCAGTTCTTC. It specifies CASSFVAGGVYNEQFF.

The chain carries TRBV27 and TRBJ2-7, with TRBD1 matching over 9 bases. This CDR3 spans 14 amino acids. The ends lost 5 bases at V and 5 bases at J; junction bases unmatched: 7. Germline V gene lookup returns CDR1 MNHEY and CDR2 SMNVEV (reference sequence). Written as DNA, the CDR3 is TGTGCCAGCAGTCGCCCGGGACAGGGCCACGAGCAGTACTTC. Its translation is CASSRPGQGHEQYF.

This clone has just a few counts. The rearrangement joins TRBV5-1 to TRBJ2-7; 8 bases match TRBD1. CDR3 length: 13 residues. CDR1 and CDR2 from the germline V gene are SGHRS and YFSETQ. With 8 bases clipped from V and 0 bases from J, the junction kept 4 bases outside the gene matches. CDR3: CASGQGPSYEQYF. The CDR3 coding sequence is TGCGCCAGTGGACAGGGTCCCTCCTACGAGCAGTACTTC.

The chain carries TRBV2 and TRBJ2-5, with a possible D match to TRBD1 (5 bases). The V gene lost 7 bases and the J gene lost 12 bases, with 15 bases spanning the gap. This CDR3 spans 11 amino acids. Germline V gives CDR1 SNHLY, CDR2 FYNNEI. The DNA for the CDR3 is TGTGCCAGCACGTTCGTGGCAGGGAAGTACTTC. This sequence encodes CASTFVAGKYF.

This chain links TRBV2 with TRBJ2-2; D is undetermined. CDR3 size: 13 residues. Germline V gene sequence: CDR1 SNHLY, CDR2 FYNNEI. Deletions cut 4 bases from V and 6 bases from J, with 9 bases between. For the CDR3, the DNA is TGTGCCAGCAGTGTGTCATCTGCCGGGGAGCTGTTTTTT. The encoded protein is CASSVSSAGELFF.

This clone was found a few times. The rearrangement uses TRBV27 and TRBJ1-6; D is unclear. This CDR3 contains 13 residues. The germline gives CDR1 MNHEY, CDR2 SMNVEV (reference sequence). With 3 bases removed from V and 5 bases from J, the gap between germline ends came to 5 bases. The CDR3 spells CASSFGHNSPLHF. CDR3 coding DNA: TGTGCCAGCAGTTTCGGACATAATTCACCCCTCCACTTT.

This clone came up a few times. The chain links TRBV5-6 to TRBJ2-7, with 9 bases that match TRBD2. The CDR3 consists of 13 residues. Germline CDR1 is SGHDT and CDR2 is YYEEEE. V lost 4 bases to trimming and J lost 5 bases; unmatched junction nucleotides: 4. CDR3 loop: CASSLGTSHEQYF. CDR3 bases: TGTGCCAGCAGCCTAGGGACTAGCCACGAGCAGTACTTC.

The chain is built from TRBV4-1 and TRBJ1-2; no clear D gene. CDR1 and CDR2 (germline): MGHRA, YSYEKL. V was cut by 2 bases and J by 6 bases, with 4 bases left in between. The CDR3 covers 11 residues. CDR3 region: CASSQLDGYTF. In DNA form, the CDR3 reads TGCGCCAGCAGCCAACTTGATGGCTACACCTTC.